Below are 24 T cell receptor beta chains sequenced from a single sample in a study of blood T cell repertoires in COVID-19. Clones were sequenced by immunoSEQ multiplex PCR, and TCRdb holds only the in-frame ones, with some missing. Counted here are just over 150,000 clones, approximately 90% occurring once; the ten biggest clones make up around 7%. The sample comprised PBMCs or T cells enriched from blood (not recorded which). The receptors stem from a woman in her forties or fifties who had recovered from COVID-19.

The V and J genes are TRBV7-8 and TRBJ2-7, with D perhaps matching TRBD2 (5 bases). CDR3 length: 13 amino acids. CDR1 is SGHVS and CDR2 is FQNEAQ in the germline V gene. With 5 bases removed from V and 3 bases from J, the gap between germline ends came to 11 bases. CDR3 nucleotide sequence: TGTGCCAGCAGCCCCGGGAATTTCTACGAGCAGTACTTC. Its protein is CASSPGNFYEQYF.

The chain uses TRBV11-2 and TRBJ2-1, with 8 bases matching TRBD1. J was trimmed by 7 bases and V by 5 bases; bases with no gene match: 16. The CDR3 totals 17 residues. CDR1 and CDR2 (germline): SGHAT, FQNNGV. The CDR3 DNA reads as TGTGCCAGCAGCCTTGACAGGGGATCGGGTCTGAGGAATGAGCAGTTCTTC. This translates into CASSLDRGSGLRNEQFF. The whole variable domain, remainder taken from reference TRBV11-2 and TRBJ2-1, is EAGVAQSPRYKIIEKRQSVAFWCNPISGHATLYWYQQILGQGPKLLIQFQNNGVVDDSQLPKDRFSAERLKGVDSTLKIQPAKLEDSAVYLCASSLDRGSGLRNEQFFGPGTRLTVL.

The table lists this clone with a few counts. The rearrangement links TRBV9 to TRBJ2-1, with a tentative D call TRBD2 (5 bases). CDR1 is SGDLS and CDR2 is YYNGEE in the germline V gene. The CDR3 has 15 amino acids. With 0 bases removed from V and 5 bases from J, the gap between germline ends came to 12 bases. CDR3 loop: CASSVVEGVDNEQFF. CDR3 nucleotide sequence: TGTGCCAGCAGCGTAGTTGAGGGTGTCGACAATGAGCAGTTCTTC.

This rearrangement joins TRBV11-3 to TRBJ2-1, with a possible D match to TRBD2 (6 bases). V lost 9 bases, J lost 4 bases, and 19 bases lay in between. CDR3 length: 15 amino acids. Looked up from germline, CDR1 is SGHNT and CDR2 is YENEEA. CDR3 protein: CASLHGGGGYNEQFF. The CDR3 coding sequence is TGTGCCAGTCTTCACGGGGGAGGTGGATACAATGAGCAGTTCTTC.

The rearrangement joins TRBV27 to TRBJ1-1, with D unresolved. The length of the CDR3 is 14 residues. V lost 0 bases, J lost 5 bases, and 10 bases lay in between. Germline V gene lookup returns CDR1 MNHEY and CDR2 SMNVEV (reference sequence). CDR3 DNA: TGTGCCAGCAGTTTATCGGGCGGGGTTACTGAAGCTTTCTTT. Encoded protein: CASSLSGGVTEAFF.

V gene TRBV11-1 combines with J gene TRBJ2-3; 7 nucleotides align to TRBD2. V was pared by 10 bases and J by 6 bases, with 10 bases of the junction left unmatched. The CDR3 is 13 residues long. From germline, CDR1 is SGHAT and CDR2 FQDESV (reference sequence). Written as DNA, the CDR3 is TGTGCCACTCTGGGGGGGTACGGGGATACGCAGTATTTT. Translating gives CATLGGYGDTQYF.

Only a few counts were recorded for this clone. The rearrangement joins TRBV11-1 to TRBJ2-6, with 7 bases aligning to TRBD1. The V segment lost 5 bases and the J segment 2 bases; nucleotides outside the gene matches: 3. The CDR3 is made up of 15 amino acids. Germline CDR1 SGHAT, CDR2 FQDESV (reference sequence). DNA of the CDR3: TGTGCCAGCAGCCAGCAGGGGGCTGGGGCCAACGTCCTGACTTTC. Translation: CASSQQGAGANVLTF. The full variable domain, in which reference TRBV11-1 and TRBJ2-6 provide the parts outside the CDR3, is EAEVAQSPRYKITEKSQAVAFWCDPISGHATLYWYRQILGQGPELLVQFQDESVVDDSQLPKDRFSAERLKGVDSTLKIQPAELGDSAMYLCASSQQGAGANVLTFGAGSRLTVL.

This sequence joins TRBV7-9 and TRBJ2-1; possible D gene TRBD1, 6 bases. Germline V gene lookup returns CDR1 SEHNR and CDR2 FQNEAQ (reference sequence). V was shortened by 1 base and J by 3 bases, with 13 bases between the two germline ends. The CDR3 is made up of 16 amino acids. CDR3 DNA: TGTGCCAGCAGCTTAGGACAGGTAGGGCTCTACAATGAGCAGTTCTTC. Protein product: CASSLGQVGLYNEQFF.

This chain uses TRBV11-2 with TRBJ2-7, with 7 nucleotides matching TRBD2. This CDR3 contains 12 residues. J was trimmed by 3 bases and V by 5 bases; bases with no gene match: 1. In germline, CDR1 is SGHAT, CDR2 FQNNGV. CDR3 loop: CASSPGGYEQYF. The CDR3 DNA reads TGTGCCAGCAGCCCGGGGGGCTACGAGCAGTACTTC.

CDR3 in DNA: TGTGCCAGCAGCTTTCAGACTTACGAGCAGTACTTC. Residues: CASSFQTYEQYF. The chain carries TRBV5-6 and TRBJ2-7; D remains ambiguous. V was pared by 2 bases and J by 4 bases, with 7 bases between. Germline V gene data show CDR1 as SGHDT and CDR2 as YYEEEE. The CDR3 length is 12 residues.

This clone appeared a single time. This chain connects TRBV4-1 to TRBJ2-2; 9 bases are a match to TRBD2. CDR1 and CDR2 from the germline V gene are MGHRA and YSYEKL. V shed 1 base and J 4 bases; nucleotides not matched to a gene: 10. This CDR3 comprises 18 residues. The CDR3 region has the DNA TGCGCCAGCAGCCAAGGGGGTTTAGCGGGGGTCGGCACCGGGGAGCTGTTTTTT. Translating it yields CASSQGGLAGVGTGELFF.

The J gene is TRBJ2-5, the V gene TRBV19; TRBD1 agrees at 11 bases. The germline CDR1 and CDR2 sequences are LNHDA and SQIVND (reference sequence). With V trimmed by 6 bases and J by 5 bases, 2 bases remained unmatched. The CDR3 has 13 residues. The CDR3 region is CASRGDRGETQYF. The CDR3 nucleotides are TGTGCCAGTAGGGGGGACAGGGGGGAGACCCAGTACTTC.

The chain is built from TRBV6-1 and TRBJ2-5; D is undetermined. This CDR3 is 12 amino acids long. Germline V gene sequence: CDR1 MNHNS, CDR2 SASEGT. The V end lost 3 bases, the J end lost 1 base, and 3 bases lay between the germline ends. Here the CDR3 DNA reads TGTGCCAGCAGTGATCTCCAAGAGACCCAGTACTTC. As protein: CASSDLQETQYF.

The chain is built from TRBV24-1 and TRBJ2-7; 12 positions agree with TRBD2. CDR1 KGHDR and CDR2 SFDVKD come from the germline V gene. The V and J ends lost 7 bases and 0 bases, in that order; junction bases with no gene match: 9. The CDR3 has 17 amino acids. The CDR3 DNA reads as TGTGCCACCAGCGCCGGGACTAGCGGGTTGTACTCCTACGAGCAGTACTTC. This codes for CATSAGTSGLYSYEQYF.

V usage is TRBV9 and J usage is TRBJ2-2; tentatively, D is TRBD2 (6 bases). The CDR3 totals 16 residues. Germline V gene sequence: CDR1 SGDLS, CDR2 YYNGEE. The ends were cut back, 4 bases at V and 1 base at J, with 14 bases in the middle. CDR3 nucleotides: TGTGCCAGCAGCCCCCCAGGAGGGAGGAACACCGGGGAGCTGTTTTTT. Its translation: CASSPPGGRNTGELFF.

The chain links TRBV7-7 to TRBJ2-2, with a tentative D call TRBD1 (6 bases). Trimming stripped 7 bases from V and 0 bases from J, with 12 bases between. CDR1 and CDR2 (germline): SSHAT, FNYEAQ (reference sequence). The length of the CDR3 is 15 residues. The CDR3 sequence: CASTPGQPNTGELFF. The CDR3 DNA is TGTGCCAGCACCCCAGGACAGCCGAACACCGGGGAGCTGTTTTTT.

V gene TRBV27 combines with J gene TRBJ2-6; the match to TRBD1 covers 7 bases. The CDR3 sequence is 17 residues long. J lost 0 bases, V lost 4 bases, and 6 bases had no gene match. Germline CDR1 is MNHEY and CDR2 is SMNVEV (reference sequence). CDR3 DNA: TGTGCCAGCAGTTATTGGACAGGCTCCTCTGGGGCCAACGTCCTGACTTTC. Its protein product is CASSYWTGSSGANVLTF.

This clone was observed once. The DNA for the CDR3 is TGTGCCAGCCAACGGGGCGGGATGCGGGACACAGATACGCAGTATTTT. This gives the protein CASQRGGMRDTDTQYF. V is TRBV2 and J is TRBJ2-3, with D perhaps matching TRBD2 (6 bases). Trimming cost V 8 bases and J 2 bases, with 20 bases left between them. CDR3 length: 16 amino acids. Germline V lookup: CDR1 SNHLY, CDR2 FYNNEI.

The chain is built from TRBV19 and TRBJ2-1; 11 nucleotides align to TRBD2. Germline V gene data show CDR1 as LNHDA and CDR2 as SQIVND (reference sequence). V dropped 5 bases and J dropped 6; count of bases not matched to a gene: 6. The CDR3 runs 15 residues. The CDR3: CASSSLAGGLNEQFF. CDR3 nucleotides: TGTGCCAGTAGTTCCTTAGCGGGGGGGCTCAATGAGCAGTTCTTC. Looking up the rest from reference TRBV19 and TRBJ2-1 gives the full variable domain: DGGITQSPKYLFRKEGQNVTLSCEQNLNHDAMYWYRQDPGQGLRLIYYSQIVNDFQKGDIAEGYSVSREKKESFPLTVTSAQKNPTAFYLCASSSLAGGLNEQFFGPGTRLTVL.

The CDR3 nucleotides are TGCGCCAGCAGCCAGCCACATCCGGGACAGGGGGCAGAGGGCTACACCTTC. This codes for CASSQPHPGQGAEGYTF. This chain uses TRBV4-1 with TRBJ1-2, with TRBD1 matching over 12 bases. CDR1 and CDR2 from the germline V gene are MGHRA and YSYEKL. The CDR3 runs 17 residues. Trimming took 3 bases from V and 8 from J; bases not matched to a gene: 13.

This chain links TRBV7-3 with TRBJ2-3; TRBD1 aligns across 12 bases. This CDR3 spans 17 amino acids. The V gene end was trimmed by 1 base and the J gene end by 2 bases; junction bases not matched to a gene: 4. Looked up from germline, CDR1 is SGHTA and CDR2 is FQGTGA. CDR3 nucleotide sequence: TGTGCCAGCAGCTTAAAGGGACAGGGGGCCTTCACAGATACGCAGTATTTT. Protein product: CASSLKGQGAFTDTQYF.

The chain combines TRBV6-5 with TRBJ2-1; the D gene is possibly TRBD1 (5 bases). The germline gives CDR1 MNHEY, CDR2 SVGAGI. The V gene lost 6 bases and the J gene lost 2 bases, with 14 bases spanning the gap. This CDR3 spans 15 amino acids. The CDR3 protein is CASSRTGGPYNEQFF. The CDR3 DNA reads TGTGCCAGCAGCAGAACAGGTGGGCCCTACAATGAGCAGTTCTTC.

The rearrangement links TRBV7-2 to TRBJ1-1, with TRBD1 matching 7 bases. This CDR3 is 15 amino acids long. Trimming cost V 5 bases and J 4 bases; bases outside gene matches: 10. The germline gives CDR1 SGHTA, CDR2 FQGNSA. DNA of the CDR3: TGTGCCAGCAGCCCAAAGACAGGGCAGGTCACTGAAGCTTTCTTT. Translated: CASSPKTGQVTEAFF.

This clone has just one count. The J gene is TRBJ1-1, the V gene TRBV7-6; tentative D call: TRBD1 (6 bases). V lost 5 bases and J lost 2, with 12 bases in between. CDR1 and CDR2 from the germline V gene are SGHVS and FNYEAQ. The CDR3 is 14 amino acids. The CDR3 here is CASSLGQTNTEAFF. CDR3 bases: TGTGCCAGCAGCCTCGGACAGACTAACACTGAAGCTTTCTTT.